This TCR beta chain comes out of a study of blood T cell repertoires in COVID-19. Study context: The cDNA or gDNA used as material had been derived from T cells, B-cell-depleted T cells, or PBMCs.

This CDR3 contains 13 residues. CDR1 is SNHLY, CDR2 FYNNEI, per germline. V lost 10 bases and J lost 3, with 15 bases in between. As handled by the study authors: Estimation of nucleated cell counts relied on the amplification of reference gene primers. Libraries were prepared by immunoSEQ multiplex PCR; TCRdb keeps only in-frame clonotypes and omits some of them. For V, J and clone size, that table is used; D and trimming come from the DNA. The sample shows about 250,000 clones, 65% to 90% of them seen only once. The sample comprised peripheral blood. This receptor was obtained from a woman of 80 years or more with active or convalescent COVID-19. The chain uses TRBV2 and TRBJ1-1, with D unresolved. The CDR3 coding sequence is TGTGCCACCTCTCCTCGGGTTGACACTGAAGCTTTCTTT. Translation: CATSPRVDTEAFF.